Below are 28 T cell receptor beta chains sequenced from a single sample in a study of identical twins. TCRdb processed the 5' RACE reads anew with MiXCR; each CDR3 protein has one entry. The sample consists of roughly 630,000 distinct CDR3 sequences, under 8.5% of them appearing once. These data were also reused for a study on yellow fever vaccine responses in identical twins.

Sequenced sample: PBMCs. Receptors originate from a woman younger than 30 in good health.

The rearrangement uses TRBV20-1 and TRBJ2-5; D gene unclear. Germline V gene data show CDR1 as DFQATT and CDR2 as SNEGSKA (reference sequence). V was cut by 0 bases and J by 5 bases, with 13 bases left in between. CDR3 length: 14 residues. In DNA form, the CDR3 reads TGCAGTGCTAGAGATCTCGTAATACCCGAGACCCAGTACTTC. Its protein product is CSARDLVIPETQYF.

This clonotype was counted a few times. CDR3: CASSPWTPGGNQPQHF. The CDR3 DNA reads as TGTGCCAGCAGCCCCTGGACACCGGGGGGCAATCAGCCCCAGCATTTT. The chain carries TRBV5-6 and TRBJ1-5, with D possibly matching TRBD1 (5 bases). The germline V and J ends were trimmed by 4 bases and 2 bases, with 16 bases remaining between them. This CDR3 spans 16 amino acids. The germline V gene has CDR1 SGHDT and CDR2 YYEEEE.

This clonotype was recorded many times. The gene calls are TRBV20-1 and TRBJ2-1; 14 positions match TRBD2. With V trimmed by 4 bases and J by 7 bases, 6 bases remained unmatched. The germline CDR1 and CDR2 sequences are DFQATT and SNEGSKA (reference sequence). The CDR3 has 15 residues. The CDR3 reads CSAMGLAGASNEQFF. CDR3 nucleotide sequence: TGCAGTGCTATGGGACTAGCGGGAGCCAGTAATGAGCAGTTCTTC.

The CDR3 sequence is CASSTVPVTGELFF. The CDR3 DNA is TGTGCCAGCAGCACCGTCCCGGTGACCGGGGAGCTGTTTTTT. The chain employs TRBV7-6 and TRBJ2-2, with D hard to call. V was clipped by 5 bases and J by 5 bases, with 12 bases between them. The germline gives CDR1 SGHVS, CDR2 FNYEAQ. The CDR3 spans 14 residues.

There are many counts of this clonotype. This sequence joins TRBV12-3 or TRBV12-4 and TRBJ1-3, with D maybe TRBD1 (6 bases). CDR3 length: 15 amino acids. Trimming cost V 5 bases and J 2 bases, with 13 bases left between them. In DNA, the CDR3 is TGTGCCAGCAGTGTACAGGGACTTGCTGGAAACACCATATATTTT. Protein sequence: CASSVQGLAGNTIYF.

The J gene is TRBJ1-1, the V gene TRBV19; TRBD1 might be the D (5 bases). Germline V CDR1 and CDR2: LNHDA, SQIVND (reference sequence). Trimming took 0 bases from V and 1 from J, leaving 6 bases between them. This CDR3 comprises 14 residues. CDR3 in DNA: TGTGCCAGTAGTATAGACCAGGGGAACACTGAAGCTTTCTTT. Its protein product is CASSIDQGNTEAFF.

The chain recombines TRBV3-1 with TRBJ2-5; 7 positions match TRBD2. Unmatched junction bases numbered 11, after V lost 1 base and J lost 3 bases. The CDR3 has 17 residues. CDR1 and CDR2 from the germline V gene are LGHDT and YNNKEL (reference sequence). The CDR3 nucleotides are TGTGCCAGCAGCCAAGTACTGAGGCGGGGGTCAAAAGAGACCCAGTACTTC. Protein sequence: CASSQVLRRGSKETQYF.

This clonotype was detected many times. The genes are TRBV4-2 and TRBJ1-5; D call uncertain. V lost 0 bases, J lost 4 bases, and 4 bases lay in between. The germline V gene encodes CDR1 LGHNA and CDR2 YNFKEQ. CDR3 size: 13 residues. As DNA, the CDR3 is TGTGCCAGCAGCCAAGATCGGAATCAGCCCCAGCATTTT. Translated, it gives CASSQDRNQPQHF.

This clonotype showed up just a few times. The V gene is TRBV12-3 or TRBV12-4, the J gene TRBJ2-7; D ambiguous. The CDR3 is made up of 14 amino acids. V lost 5 bases and J 2 bases, leaving 13 bases between the germline ends. The CDR3 sequence: CASSPRTVTYEQYF. The CDR3 nucleotides are TGTGCCAGCAGTCCGCGGACGGTTACCTACGAGCAGTACTTC.

This chain uses TRBV29-1 with TRBJ2-2; no definite D call. CDR3 length equals 12 residues. Germline CDR1 SQVTM, CDR2 ANQGSEA. Trimming took 4 bases from V and 3 from J, leaving 6 bases between them. CDR3 amino acids: CSVGAYTGELFF. The CDR3 DNA follows: TGCAGCGTTGGGGCCTACACCGGGGAGCTGTTTTTT.

This clonotype was seen ten or more times. The V and J genes are TRBV27 and TRBJ2-1; tentative D call: TRBD1 (6 bases). CDR3 length equals 15 residues. Between the trimmed V and J ends, which lost 4 bases and 3 bases, there was a span of 13 bases. Germline CDR1 and CDR2: MNHEY and SMNVEV (reference sequence). The CDR3 region has the DNA TGTGCCAGCAGTTCCACACTGACAGGCTACAATGAGCAGTTCTTC. It encodes CASSSTLTGYNEQFF.

There are a few counts of this clonotype. The gene calls are TRBV7-2 and TRBJ2-2; D uncertain. Trimming pared 3 bases from V and 3 bases from J, leaving 14 bases between. This CDR3 region has 16 residues. Germline assignment: CDR1 SGHTA and CDR2 FQGNSA. The CDR3 DNA reads TGTGCCAGCAGCTTCCCCCAACGTTTAGACACCGGGGAGCTGTTTTTT. It yields the protein CASSFPQRLDTGELFF. Drawing the rest from reference TRBV7-2 and TRBJ2-2, the complete variable domain is GAGVSQSPSNKVTEKGKDVELRCDPISGHTALYWYRQSLGQGLEFLIYFQGNSAPDKSGLPSDRFSAERTGGSVSTLTIQRTQQEDSAVYLCASSFPQRLDTGELFFGEGSRLTVL.

This clonotype was seen a few times. The V and J genes are TRBV5-1 and TRBJ2-2; 9 positions agree with TRBD1. V was clipped by 4 bases and J by 5 bases; unmatched bases: 9. Germline-derived CDR1 and CDR2 are SGHRS and YFSETQ. CDR3 length equals 16 residues. The DNA for the CDR3 is TGCGCCAGCAGCCGAATACAGGGGGCAGGTACCGGGGAGCTGTTTTTT. This translates into CASSRIQGAGTGELFF.

In its sample, this clonotype was seen a few times. The chain recombines TRBV10-3 with TRBJ2-7; possible D gene TRBD1, 6 bases. From germline, CDR1 is ENHRY and CDR2 SYGVKD. This CDR3 region has 13 residues. Trimming left V 7 bases short and J 3 bases short, with 13 bases between. The CDR3 coding sequence is TGTGCCATCAAGGAGGACAGCCTCTACGAGCAGTACTTC. Translating gives CAIKEDSLYEQYF.

This clonotype was counted many times. The chain carries TRBV20-1 and TRBJ2-5, with D hard to call. Germline V gene lookup returns CDR1 DFQATT and CDR2 SNEGSKA (reference sequence). This CDR3 contains 13 residues. V was pared by 0 bases and J by 1 base, with 6 bases between. The CDR3 nucleotides are TGCAGTGCTAGAGATAGTCTCCAAGAGACCCAGTACTTC. Its translation is CSARDSLQETQYF.

This clonotype was counted many times. The chain carries TRBV11-2 and TRBJ1-6; D gene ambiguous. Between the trimmed V and J ends, which lost 2 bases and 9 bases, there was a span of 11 bases. The germline V gene encodes CDR1 SGHAT and CDR2 FQNNGV. This CDR3 is built from 14 residues. CDR3 sequence reads: CASSLSLRVSPLHF. CDR3 sequence (DNA): TGTGCCAGCAGCTTAAGTTTGAGGGTTTCACCCCTCCACTTT.

This clonotype was seen ten or more times. The rearrangement uses TRBV4-2 and TRBJ2-7, with TRBD2 matching over 11 bases. There are 17 residues in the CDR3. V lost 1 base, J lost 3 bases, and 8 bases stayed unmatched. Per germline, CDR1 LGHNA and CDR2 YNFKEQ. The CDR3: CASSQVSSGGAVYEQYV. CDR3 sequence (DNA): TGTGCCAGCAGCCAAGTCAGTAGCGGGGGGGCCGTCTACGAGCAGTACGTC.

This clonotype was seen repeatedly, ten times or more. The gene calls are TRBV5-1 and TRBJ2-3; 14 bases are a match to TRBD2. With 3 bases clipped from V and 4 bases from J, the junction kept 4 bases outside the gene matches. Germline V gene sequence: CDR1 SGHRS, CDR2 YFSETQ. CDR3 length equals 16 residues. The CDR3 loop reads CASSSTSGGAADTQYF. For the CDR3, the DNA is TGCGCCAGCAGCTCGACTAGCGGGGGGGCCGCAGATACGCAGTATTTT.

This clonotype was found a few times. The V and J genes are TRBV12-3 or TRBV12-4 and TRBJ2-5; D unclear. V was cut by 4 bases and J by 1 base, with 13 bases left in between. The CDR3 runs 15 residues. CDR3 nucleotide sequence: TGTGCCAGCAGTTCACCCGGTTTCGCCCAAGAGACCCAGTACTTC. Its translation: CASSSPGFAQETQYF.

In its sample, this clonotype was seen many times. The chain recombines TRBV20-1 with TRBJ1-2; D might be TRBD1 (6 bases). Germline values: CDR1 DFQATT, CDR2 SNEGSKA (reference sequence). V was clipped by 7 bases and J by 4 bases, with 13 bases between them. This CDR3 contains 12 residues. CDR3 residues: CSVRMDSYGYTF. The CDR3, as DNA: TGCAGTGTCCGGATGGACAGCTATGGCTACACCTTC.

This clonotype was detected only a few times. The genes are TRBV7-9 and TRBJ2-7; 7 bases are a match to TRBD1. V trimming: 5 bases; J trimming: 3 bases; junction bases outside the gene matches: 16. CDR1 SEHNR and CDR2 FQNEAQ come from the germline V gene (reference sequence). The CDR3 has 17 residues. For the CDR3, the DNA is TGTGCCAGCAGCGCCTCCTTTCTTGAGGGGACAGACTACGAGCAGTACTTC. Its protein product is CASSASFLEGTDYEQYF.

This clonotype was seen repeatedly, ten times or more. The chain joins TRBV10-3 to TRBJ2-3; 14 bases are shared with TRBD2. The CDR3 extends over 18 amino acids. J lost 2 bases, V lost 6 bases, and 10 bases had no gene match. Germline values: CDR1 ENHRY, CDR2 SYGVKD. For the CDR3, the DNA is TGTGCCATCAGAGGGACTAGCGGGGGCGCCTTGACCACAGATACGCAGTATTTT. This gives the protein CAIRGTSGGALTTDTQYF.

This chain connects TRBV7-8 to TRBJ2-3; TRBD2 matches 8 bases. The V segment lost 5 bases and the J segment 3 bases; nucleotides outside the gene matches: 13. The CDR3 totals 17 residues. In germline, CDR1 is SGHVS, CDR2 FQNEAQ. The CDR3 sequence is CASSDPSERESTDTQYF. The DNA of the CDR3 is TGTGCCAGCAGCGACCCTAGCGAGCGGGAGTCGACAGATACGCAGTATTTT.

This clonotype was observed a few times. V is TRBV5-5 and J is TRBJ2-7; 16 bases align to TRBD2. Germline lookup yields CDR1 SGHKS and CDR2 YYEKEE (reference sequence). The length of the CDR3 is 18 residues. V shed 0 bases and J 1 base; nucleotides not matched to a gene: 4. The chain's CDR3 is CASSLAGLAGGVSYEQYF. In nucleotides, the CDR3 is TGTGCCAGCAGCTTGGCGGGACTAGCGGGAGGGGTGTCCTACGAGCAGTACTTC. The variable domain in full, completed from reference TRBV5-5 and TRBJ2-7, reads DAGVTQSPTHLIKTRGQQVTLRCSPISGHKSVSWYQQVLGQGPQFIFQYYEKEERGRGNFPDRFSARQFPNYSSELNVNALLLGDSALYLCASSLAGLAGGVSYEQYFGPGTRLTVT.

This clonotype was counted at least ten times. The chain recombines TRBV29-1 with TRBJ2-1; 10 positions agree with TRBD2. Trimming at V came to 6 bases and at J to 7 bases, leaving 15 bases not matched to a gene. Germline CDR1 SQVTM, CDR2 ANQGSEA. The CDR3 is 16 residues long. CDR3 region: CSVLTGASGSVNEQFF. The CDR3 bases are TGCAGCGTCCTTACCGGGGCTAGCGGGAGCGTAAATGAGCAGTTCTTC.

J is TRBJ2-4 and V is TRBV11-2; D remains unclear. Germline values: CDR1 SGHAT, CDR2 FQNNGV. Trimming cost V 6 bases and J 0 bases, with 6 bases left between them. The CDR3 is 13 residues long. In DNA form, the CDR3 reads TGTGCCAGCAGTTCAGTAGCCAAAAACATTCAGTACTTC. Its translation: CASSSVAKNIQYF.

This clonotype occurred a few times. The chain combines TRBV5-1 with TRBJ2-1, with 10 bases matching TRBD1. CDR3 length: 15 residues. V lost 4 bases to trimming and J lost 3 bases; unmatched junction nucleotides: 4. CDR1 SGHRS and CDR2 YFSETQ come from the germline V gene. The CDR3 sequence: CASSHGQGGYNEQFF. The CDR3 DNA reads TGCGCCAGCAGCCATGGACAGGGGGGCTACAATGAGCAGTTCTTC.

This clonotype was observed many times. The rearrangement links TRBV6-1 to TRBJ2-2, with 9 bases identical to TRBD1. The germline V gene has CDR1 MNHNS and CDR2 SASEGT. CDR3 length: 15 amino acids. Trimming took 6 bases from V and 5 from J; bases not matched to a gene: 7. CDR3 nucleotide sequence: TGTGCCAGCAGAAACGAACAGGGGGCGACCGGGGAGCTGTTTTTT. It specifies CASRNEQGATGELFF.